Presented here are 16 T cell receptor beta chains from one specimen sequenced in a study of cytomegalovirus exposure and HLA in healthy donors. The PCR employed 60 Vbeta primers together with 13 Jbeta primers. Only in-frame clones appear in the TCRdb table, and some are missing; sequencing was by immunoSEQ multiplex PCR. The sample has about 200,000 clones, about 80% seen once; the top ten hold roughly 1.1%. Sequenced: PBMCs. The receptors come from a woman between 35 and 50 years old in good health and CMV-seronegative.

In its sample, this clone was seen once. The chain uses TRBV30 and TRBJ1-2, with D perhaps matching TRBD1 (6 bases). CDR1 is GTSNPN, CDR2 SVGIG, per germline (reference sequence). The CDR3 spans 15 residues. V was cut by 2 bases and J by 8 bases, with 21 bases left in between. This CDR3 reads CAWSPRGRGGAGYTF. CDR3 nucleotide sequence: TGTGCCTGGAGTCCCCGTGGTAGGGGGGGGGCCGGCTACACCTTC.

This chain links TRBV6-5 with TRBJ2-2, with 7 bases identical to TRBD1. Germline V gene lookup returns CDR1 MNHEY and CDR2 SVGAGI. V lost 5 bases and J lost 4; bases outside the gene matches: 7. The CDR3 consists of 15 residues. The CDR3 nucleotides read TGTGCCAGCAGTCGCCTTGGGACAGTCACCGGGGAGCTGTTTTTT. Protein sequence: CASSRLGTVTGELFF.

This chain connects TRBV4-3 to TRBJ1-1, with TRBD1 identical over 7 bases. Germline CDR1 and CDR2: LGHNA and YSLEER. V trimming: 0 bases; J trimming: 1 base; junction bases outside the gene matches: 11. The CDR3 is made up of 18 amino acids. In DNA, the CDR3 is TGCGCCAGCAGCCAAGAGTTGTACCGGGACAGCGCGAACACTGAAGCTTTCTTT. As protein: CASSQELYRDSANTEAFF.

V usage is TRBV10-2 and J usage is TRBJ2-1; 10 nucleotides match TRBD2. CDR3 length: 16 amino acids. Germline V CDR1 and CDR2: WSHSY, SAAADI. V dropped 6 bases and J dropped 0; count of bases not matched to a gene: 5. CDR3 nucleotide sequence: TGCGCCAGCAGAACTAGCGGGATGAGCTCCTACAATGAGCAGTTCTTC. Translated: CASRTSGMSSYNEQFF.

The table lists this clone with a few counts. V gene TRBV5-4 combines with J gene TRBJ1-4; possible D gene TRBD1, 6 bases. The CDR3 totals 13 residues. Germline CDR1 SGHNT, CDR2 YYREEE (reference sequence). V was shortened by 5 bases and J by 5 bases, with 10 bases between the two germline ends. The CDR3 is CASSGQLNEKLFF. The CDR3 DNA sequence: TGTGCCAGCAGTGGACAGCTCAATGAAAAACTGTTTTTT.

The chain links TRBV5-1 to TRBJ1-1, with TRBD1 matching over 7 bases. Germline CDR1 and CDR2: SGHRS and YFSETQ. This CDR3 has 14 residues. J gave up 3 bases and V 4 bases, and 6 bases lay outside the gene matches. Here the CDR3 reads CASSRGDRDTEAFF. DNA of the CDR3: TGCGCCAGCAGCCGAGGGGACAGAGACACTGAAGCTTTCTTT.

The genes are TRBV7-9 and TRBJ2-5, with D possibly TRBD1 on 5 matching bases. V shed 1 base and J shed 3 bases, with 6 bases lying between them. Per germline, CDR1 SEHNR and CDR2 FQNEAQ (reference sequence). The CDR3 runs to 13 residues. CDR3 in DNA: TGTGCCAGCAGCTTAGTCAGGGAAGAGACCCAGTACTTC. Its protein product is CASSLVREETQYF.

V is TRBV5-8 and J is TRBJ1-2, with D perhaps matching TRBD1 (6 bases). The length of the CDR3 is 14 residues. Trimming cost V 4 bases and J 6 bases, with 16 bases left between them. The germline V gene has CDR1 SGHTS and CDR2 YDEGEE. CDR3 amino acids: CASSQTRRGNGYTF. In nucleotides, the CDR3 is TGTGCCAGCAGCCAAACACGTAGGGGGAATGGCTACACCTTC.

CDR3 amino acids: CASSLDSGTVYGYTF. DNA for the CDR3: TGTGCCAGCAGCTTAGATTCCGGGACAGTCTATGGCTACACCTTC. This rearrangement joins TRBV7-6 to TRBJ1-2; 7 nucleotides line up with TRBD1. This CDR3 is built from 15 residues. V dropped 1 base and J dropped 4; count of bases not matched to a gene: 6. Germline values: CDR1 SGHVS, CDR2 FNYEAQ.

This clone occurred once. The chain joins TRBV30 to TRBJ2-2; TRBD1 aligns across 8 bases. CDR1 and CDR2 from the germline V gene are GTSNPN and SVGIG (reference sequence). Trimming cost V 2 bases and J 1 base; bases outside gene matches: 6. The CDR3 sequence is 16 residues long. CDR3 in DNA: TGTGCCTGGAGTTTACCCGGGACAGGGAACACCGGGGAGCTGTTTTTT. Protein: CAWSLPGTGNTGELFF.

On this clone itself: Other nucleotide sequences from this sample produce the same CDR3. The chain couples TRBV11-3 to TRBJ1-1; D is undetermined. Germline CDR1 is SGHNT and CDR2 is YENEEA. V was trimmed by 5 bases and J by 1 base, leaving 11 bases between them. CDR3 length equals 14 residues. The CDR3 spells CASSHEARNTEAFF. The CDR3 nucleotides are TGTGCCAGCAGCCACGAGGCCCGGAACACTGAAGCTTTCTTT.

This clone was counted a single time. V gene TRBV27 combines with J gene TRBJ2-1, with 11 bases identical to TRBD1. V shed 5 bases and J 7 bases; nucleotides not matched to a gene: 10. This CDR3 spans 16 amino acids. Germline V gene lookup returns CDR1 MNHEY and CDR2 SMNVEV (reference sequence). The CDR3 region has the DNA TGTGCCAGCAGTCTTCTAGGGACAGGGGGTCAGAATGAGCAGTTCTTC. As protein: CASSLLGTGGQNEQFF.

The DNA for the CDR3 is TGTGCCAGCATGTCGGACACCGGGGAGCTGTTTTTT. Its protein is CASMSDTGELFF. J is TRBJ2-2 and V is TRBV6-5; no clear D. This CDR3 spans 12 amino acids. The germline V gene encodes CDR1 MNHEY and CDR2 SVGAGI. V was pared by 7 bases and J by 3 bases, with 6 bases between.

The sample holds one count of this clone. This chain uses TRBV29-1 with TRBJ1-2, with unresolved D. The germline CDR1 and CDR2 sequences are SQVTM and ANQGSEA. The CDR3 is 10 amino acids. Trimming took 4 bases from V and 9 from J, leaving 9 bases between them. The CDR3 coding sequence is TGCAGCGTTGCCGCGGTCAGCTACACCTTC. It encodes CSVAAVSYTF. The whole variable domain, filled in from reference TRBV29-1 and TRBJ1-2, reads SAVISQKPSRDICQRGTSLTIQCQVDSQVTMMFWYRQQPGQSLTLIATANQGSEATYESGFVIDKFPISRPNLTFSTLTVSNMSPEDSSIYLCSVAAVSYTFGSGTRLTVV.

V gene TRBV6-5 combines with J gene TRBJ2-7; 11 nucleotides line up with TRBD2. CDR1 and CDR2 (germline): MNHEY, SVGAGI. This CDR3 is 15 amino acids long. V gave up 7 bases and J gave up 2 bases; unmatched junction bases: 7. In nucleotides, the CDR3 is TGTGCCAGCAAGGCTAGCGGGAGGCTAACCTACGAGCAGTACTTC. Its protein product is CASKASGRLTYEQYF.

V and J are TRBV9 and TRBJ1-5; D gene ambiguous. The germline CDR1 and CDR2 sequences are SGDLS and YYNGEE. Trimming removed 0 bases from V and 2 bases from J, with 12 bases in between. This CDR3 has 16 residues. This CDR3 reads CASSVGAGSGNQPQHF. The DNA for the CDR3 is TGTGCCAGCAGCGTAGGGGCAGGCTCGGGCAATCAGCCCCAGCATTTT.